What follows are 6 T cell receptor beta chains derived from one specimen sequenced in a study of shared clonotypes between healthy human individuals. The table came from immunoSEQ multiplex PCR; TCRdb's copy has only in-frame clones and leaves some out. The table lists about 2 million clones, about 95% of them singletons. Naivety among CD8 cells was defined by CD45RO negativity and positive CCR7 selection, thereby excluding terminally differentiated effector memory CD45RA+ cells. The sample taken for sequencing was naive CD8+ T cells sorted from blood. The receptors were gathered from a man in his late teens or twenties in good health.

This chain connects TRBV6-5 to TRBJ2-7; 7 bases are shared with TRBD2. Trimming cost V 5 bases and J 4 bases; bases outside gene matches: 11. Per the germline V gene, CDR1 is MNHEY and CDR2 is SVGAGI. CDR3 length equals 15 residues. CDR3 coding DNA: TGTGCCAGCAGTCCTTCTAGCGGAGGGGCATACGAGCAGTACTTC. Encoded protein: CASSPSSGGAYEQYF.

About this clone itself: Additional DNA sequences in this sample encode the identical CDR3. The chain carries TRBV5-4 and TRBJ1-1; TRBD1 aligns across 8 bases. The germline gives CDR1 SGHNT, CDR2 YYREEE (reference sequence). CDR3 length: 14 residues. The ends lost 2 bases at V and 5 bases at J; junction bases unmatched: 5. CDR3 amino acids: CASSFQGARTEAFF. The CDR3 DNA sequence: TGTGCCAGCAGCTTTCAGGGGGCGCGGACTGAAGCTTTCTTT.

Comment on this clone: Other DNA sequences in the same sample also yield this CDR3. The V gene is TRBV19, the J gene TRBJ2-7, with TRBD2 as a possible D gene (6 bases). The germline V gene encodes CDR1 LNHDA and CDR2 SQIVND (reference sequence). The V and J ends lost 5 bases and 3 bases respectively, with 14 bases between them. The CDR3 loop spans 14 amino acids. In DNA form, the CDR3 reads TGTGCCAGTAGTCCCAGGGACTCCTACTACGAGCAGTACTTC. Its protein product is CASSPRDSYYEQYF. The whole variable domain, filled in from reference TRBV19 and TRBJ2-7, reads DGGITQSPKYLFRKEGQNVTLSCEQNLNHDAMYWYRQDPGQGLRLIYYSQIVNDFQKGDIAEGYSVSREKKESFPLTVTSAQKNPTAFYLCASSPRDSYYEQYFGPGTRLTVT.

V usage is TRBV28 and J usage is TRBJ1-6, with 11 bases that match TRBD1. The CDR3 loop spans 15 amino acids. Germline V gene lookup returns CDR1 MDHEN and CDR2 SYDVKM. After removal of 2 bases from V and 10 bases from J, the junction contained 4 bases not matched to a gene. CDR3: CASSLGGTGGSPLHF. The CDR3 DNA reads TGTGCCAGCAGTTTAGGGGGGACAGGGGGATCACCCCTCCACTTT.

The V gene is TRBV11-3, the J gene TRBJ2-1, with 8 bases identical to TRBD2. CDR1 SGHNT and CDR2 YENEEA come from the germline V gene. The V segment lost 8 bases and the J segment 9 bases; nucleotides outside the gene matches: 6. The CDR3 is 12 amino acids. CDR3 coding DNA: TGTGCCAGCTCCGGGGGGGCCCCTGAGCAGTTCTTC. Amino acid sequence: CASSGGAPEQFF.

The V call is TRBV5-4, the J call TRBJ2-4, with TRBD1 as a possible D gene (5 bases). Trimming stripped 4 bases from V and 9 bases from J, with 11 bases between. The CDR3 spans 12 residues. The germline gives CDR1 SGHNT, CDR2 YYREEE (reference sequence). This chain's CDR3 is CASSIGTGIQYF. CDR3 in DNA: TGTGCCAGCAGCATAGGCACAGGCATTCAGTACTTC.